This is a list of T cell receptor beta chains from one sample in a study of T cell responses to AZD1222 COVID-19 vaccine. Repertoires were generated with immunoSEQ multiplex PCR, while TCRdb's copy carries only in-frame clones and drops some. Of about 160,000 clones in the sample, approximately 87% were seen once. The starting material was peripheral blood, obtained 28 days after the second AZD1222 dose. Source of these receptors: an adult who received the AZD1222 COVID-19 vaccine. Each CDR3 is given with its conserved first and last residue. A D gene is named only where the DNA matches it firmly. Clone size is not always given. Where it is, it says once, few, many or a class for expanded clones.

CDR3 protein	CDR3 DNA	clone size	J gene	D gene	V gene
CASSINPEASMGYTF	TGTGCCAGTAGTATAAATCCAGAAGCCTCTATGGGCTACACCTTC	NA	TRBJ1-2	NA	TRBV19
CASKDEKNSPLHF	TGTGCCAGTAAGGACGAGAAGAATTCACCCCTCCACTTT	NA	TRBJ1-6	NA	TRBV19
CASGGTKETQYF	TGTGCCTCGGGGGGGACAAAAGAGACCCAGTACTTC	NA	TRBJ2-5	TRBD2	TRBV12-3/TRBV12-4
CSVNRDRYGYTF	TGCAGCGTCAACCGGGACAGATATGGCTACACCTTC	once	TRBJ1-2	TRBD1	TRBV29-1
CASSPTHIQDNEQFF	TGTGCCAGCAGCCCCACTCACATACAGGACAATGAGCAGTTCTTC	NA	TRBJ2-1	NA	TRBV7-2
CASSWDPNSHNEQFF	TGTGCCAGCAGCTGGGACCCCAACAGTCACAATGAGCAGTTCTTC	NA	TRBJ2-1	NA	TRBV5-4
CSAKQSSRSAEAFF	TGCAGCGCCAAACAGAGCTCCAGGTCCGCTGAAGCTTTCTTT	NA	TRBJ1-1	NA	TRBV29-1
CSAIPYEQYF	TGCAGTGCTATCCCTTACGAGCAGTACTTC	NA	TRBJ2-7	NA	TRBV20-1
CASSYSPGDGYTF	TGTGCCAGCAGTTACTCCCCCGGTGATGGCTACACCTTC	NA	TRBJ1-2	NA	TRBV6-2/TRBV6-3
CASSAETAGNQPQHF	TGTGCCAGCAGTGCTGAGACAGCCGGCAATCAGCCCCAGCATTTT	once	TRBJ1-5	NA	TRBV28
CASSYAGPPYNEQFF	TGTGCCAGCAGTTACGCCGGTCCACCCTACAATGAGCAGTTCTTC	once	TRBJ2-1	NA	TRBV6-2/TRBV6-3
CASSLGEGGTDTQYF	TGTGCCAGCAGCTTAGGGGAGGGGGGCACAGATACGCAGTATTTT	NA	TRBJ2-3	NA	TRBV7-9
CASGTGGLYGYTF	TGTGCCAGCGGGACAGGGGGCCTATATGGCTACACCTTC	NA	TRBJ1-2	TRBD1	TRBV7-9
CASSSTSSGANVLTF	TGTGCCAGCAGTTCCACTTCTTCTGGGGCCAACGTCCTGACTTTC	NA	TRBJ2-6	NA	TRBV9
CASNSGGGYYGYTF	TGTGCCAGCAATTCGGGAGGGGGATACTATGGCTACACCTTC	NA	TRBJ1-2	NA	TRBV7-2
CASSQEGGSGAGELFF	TGTGCCAGCAGCCAAGAAGGTGGTAGCGGGGCCGGGGAGCTGTTTTTT	once	TRBJ2-2	TRBD2	TRBV3-1/TRBV3-2
CASSPQGRANEKLFF	TGTGCCAGCAGCCCCCAGGGCAGGGCTAATGAAAAACTGTTTTTT	NA	TRBJ1-4	NA	TRBV28
CASSQQVTGELFF	TGTGCCAGCAGCCAACAGGTCACCGGGGAGCTGTTTTTT	NA	TRBJ2-2	NA	TRBV14
CSAQATYEAFF	TGCAGCGCCCAGGCCACTTATGAAGCTTTCTTT	NA	TRBJ1-1	NA	TRBV29-1
CASSGQGNSPLHF	TGTGCCAGCAGTGGACAGGGTAATTCACCCCTCCACTTT	NA	TRBJ1-6	TRBD1	TRBV3-1/TRBV3-2
CASSLQGWGTEAFF	TGTGCCAGCAGTTTGCAGGGGTGGGGAACTGAAGCTTTCTTT	NA	TRBJ1-1	NA	TRBV27
CASSLETGNYGYTF	TGCGCCAGCAGCTTGGAGACAGGGAACTATGGCTACACCTTC	NA	TRBJ1-2	TRBD1	TRBV5-1
CASSLSGGRGSPLHF	TGTGCCAGCAGCCTAAGTGGGGGGCGCGGGTCACCCCTCCACTTT	NA	TRBJ1-6	NA	TRBV6-5
CASRGTRDRGDRSYEQYF	TGTGCCAGCAGGGGAACCCGGGACAGGGGTGATCGATCCTACGAGCAGTACTTC	NA	TRBJ2-7	TRBD1	TRBV2
CASSRTRLLIRPGRNSPLHF	TGTGCCAGCAGCCGCACAAGACTACTTATAAGGCCGGGGCGTAATTCACCCCTCCACTTT	NA	TRBJ1-6	NA	TRBV3-1/TRBV3-2
CASSDRGIGTDTQYF	TGTGCCAGCAGTGACAGGGGGATTGGCACAGATACGCAGTATTTT	NA	TRBJ2-3	TRBD1	TRBV6-2/TRBV6-3
CASSLGGQVYNSPLHF	TGTGCCAGCAGCCTCGGTGGACAGGTATATAATTCACCCCTCCACTTT	NA	TRBJ1-6	TRBD1	TRBV3-1/TRBV3-2
CASSGTSGGAHEQFF	TGTGCCAGCAGTGGGACTAGCGGGGGGGCGCATGAGCAGTTCTTC	NA	TRBJ2-1	TRBD2	TRBV6-2/TRBV6-3
CASSQGQPGHPGNTIYF	TGTGCCAGCAGCCAAGGACAGCCAGGTCACCCCGGAAACACCATATATTTT	NA	TRBJ1-3	NA	TRBV3-1/TRBV3-2
CASSQESGGAYEQYF	TGTGCCAGCAGCCAGGAGAGCGGGGGGGCCTACGAGCAGTACTTC	NA	TRBJ2-7	TRBD2	TRBV4-2
CASSGGGTATDTQYF	TGCGCCAGCAGCGGTGGAGGTACAGCCACAGATACGCAGTATTTT	NA	TRBJ2-3	NA	TRBV5-1
CASSLDSGGDTQYF	TGTGCCAGCAGCTTGGATAGCGGGGGAGATACGCAGTATTTT	NA	TRBJ2-3	TRBD2	TRBV5-4
CASSPGSIGNTIYF	TGCGCCAGCAGCCCGGGATCCATCGGAAACACCATATATTTT	NA	TRBJ1-3	NA	TRBV5-1
CASSLGGPENIQYF	TGCGCCAGCAGCTTGGGGGGGCCAGAAAACATTCAGTACTTC	few	TRBJ2-4	NA	TRBV5-1
CASSSALRGGYTF	TGTGCCAGCAGTTCCGCTCTCAGGGGTGGCTACACCTTC	NA	TRBJ1-2	NA	TRBV6-5
CAWDMGANEQFF	TGTGCCTGGGACATGGGAGCGAATGAGCAGTTCTTC	NA	TRBJ2-1	NA	TRBV30
CASSSGQGVGEKLFF	TGTGCCAGCAGCTCAGGACAGGGAGTTGGAGAAAAACTGTTTTTT	once	TRBJ1-4	TRBD1	TRBV7-6
CASSPDRTYYGYTF	TGTGCCAGCAGCCCGGACAGGACCTACTATGGCTACACCTTC	NA	TRBJ1-2	TRBD1	TRBV5-4
CASSFGTGREQYF	TGTGCCAGCAGCTTTGGGACAGGGCGCGAGCAGTACTTC	once	TRBJ2-7	TRBD1	TRBV11-2
CASSPLGIDEKLFF	TGTGCCAGCTCACCCTTGGGGATTGATGAAAAACTGTTTTTT	NA	TRBJ1-4	NA	TRBV18
CASSDPTGGKYGYTF	TGTGCCAGCAGTGATCCAACAGGGGGAAAGTATGGCTACACCTTC	once	TRBJ1-2	TRBD1	TRBV2
CASSLPQGSGELFF	TGTGCCAGCAGCTTGCCTCAGGGGTCCGGGGAGCTGTTTTTT	few	TRBJ2-2	NA	TRBV7-9
CASSLHNREKLFF	TGTGCCAGCAGTTTGCACAACCGTGAAAAACTGTTTTTT	NA	TRBJ1-4	NA	TRBV27
CAQDRGFTDTQYF	TGTGCCCAAGACAGGGGGTTTACAGATACGCAGTATTTT	NA	TRBJ2-3	TRBD1	TRBV30
CASSYSISGSRGYTF	TGTGCCAGCAGTTACTCGATTTCCGGCTCTCGGGGCTACACCTTC	NA	TRBJ1-2	NA	TRBV6-2/TRBV6-3
CASSWAESYEQYF	TGTGCCAGCAGTTGGGCAGAGTCCTACGAGCAGTACTTC	NA	TRBJ2-7	NA	TRBV25-1
CAWSVMQGVPPLHF	TGTGCCTGGAGTGTAATGCAGGGGGTCCCACCCCTCCACTTT	once	TRBJ1-6	TRBD1	TRBV30
CASSQPPQGGGNTIYF	TGTGCCAGCAGCCAGCCGCCACAGGGAGGTGGAAACACCATATATTTT	NA	TRBJ1-3	NA	TRBV3-1/TRBV3-2
CASSIKASENEKLFF	TGTGCCAGCAGTATCAAGGCGTCGGAAAATGAAAAACTGTTTTTT	once	TRBJ1-4	NA	TRBV5-5
CASSMGLSSYNEQFF	TGTGCCAGCAGCATGGGACTAAGCTCCTACAATGAGCAGTTCTTC	NA	TRBJ2-1	TRBD2	TRBV3-1/TRBV3-2
CASSLTGIVSRSGYTF	TGTGCCAGCAGCTTAACAGGAATCGTGTCTCGTTCGGGCTACACCTTC	NA	TRBJ1-2	NA	TRBV13
CASSLEAPGELFF	TGTGCCAGCAGCTTAGAAGCGCCCGGGGAGCTGTTTTTT	NA	TRBJ2-2	NA	TRBV7-9